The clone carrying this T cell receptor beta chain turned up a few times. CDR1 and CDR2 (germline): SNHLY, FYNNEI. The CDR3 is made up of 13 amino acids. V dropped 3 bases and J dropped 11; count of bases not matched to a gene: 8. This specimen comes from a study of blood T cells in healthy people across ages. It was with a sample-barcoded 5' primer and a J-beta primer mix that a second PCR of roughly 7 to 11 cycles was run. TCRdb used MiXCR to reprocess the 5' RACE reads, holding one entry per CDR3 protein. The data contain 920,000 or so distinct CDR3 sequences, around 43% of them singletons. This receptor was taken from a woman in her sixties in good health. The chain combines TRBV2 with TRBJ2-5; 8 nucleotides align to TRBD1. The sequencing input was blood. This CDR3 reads CASSEGTGGPQYF. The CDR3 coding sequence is TGTGCCAGCAGTGAGGGGACAGGAGGACCGCAGTACTTC.